These T cell receptor beta chains were read from a single sample in a study of blood T cell repertoires in COVID-19. The table came from immunoSEQ multiplex PCR; TCRdb's copy has only in-frame clones and leaves some out. This table has about 210,000 clones, approximately 90% appearing once. The specimen sequenced was peripheral blood. The source of these receptors is a man between 60 and 70 years old who had recovered from COVID-19. The CDR3 runs from the conserved cysteine through the conserved F or W. The D gene is left open where the match is weak. Size values are once, few and many counts, or a class for expanded clones, and some rows have none.

clone_size,d_call,v_call,j_call,cdr3_nt,cdr3_aa
-,-,TRBV27,TRBJ2-4,TGTGCCAGCAGACCAGGGGATGGCATTCAGTACTTC,CASRPGDGIQYF
-,-,TRBV28,TRBJ1-5,TGTGCCAGCATAGGAGGGGATAAGGTGGGCCAGCCCCAGCATTTT,CASIGGDKVGQPQHF
-,-,TRBV18,TRBJ2-7,TGTGCCAGCTCACCACGAGGGCCCGTTTACGAGCAGTACTTC,CASSPRGPVYEQYF
-,-,TRBV6-5,TRBJ2-7,TGTGCCAGCAGTACAGCCAGGCCCCCCTACGAGCAGTACTTC,CASSTARPPYEQYF
-,-,TRBV5-1,TRBJ1-3,TGCGCCAGCAGCCGTGAGGTGAACTCTGGAAACACCATATATTTT,CASSREVNSGNTIYF
-,-,TRBV27,TRBJ2-6,TGTGCCAGCAGTTTAGGGGGCCCTGGGGCCAACGTCCTGACTTTC,CASSLGGPGANVLTF
-,-,TRBV19,TRBJ1-6,TGTGCCAGTAGTACATTCCCGGGGGGCAGAGGTAATTCACCCCTCCACTTT,CASSTFPGGRGNSPLHF
few,-,TRBV3-1/TRBV3-2,TRBJ2-7,TGTGCCAGCAGCCAAACAGGGTTGAACGAGCAGTACTTC,CASSQTGLNEQYF
-,-,TRBV6-5,TRBJ1-2,TGTGCCAGCAGTTTACAGGGAAGCTATGGCTACACCTTC,CASSLQGSYGYTF
-,-,TRBV2,TRBJ2-1,TGTGCCAGCAGTTACCTTTCAGGGGGGCAGGACAATGAGCAGTTCTTC,CASSYLSGGQDNEQFF
-,-,TRBV10-3,TRBJ1-3,TGTGCCATCAGTGTGGGGGGGAGCTCTGGAAACACCATATATTTT,CAISVGGSSGNTIYF
-,-,TRBV7-2,TRBJ1-2,TGTGCCAGCAGCAAGACTCACTATGGCTACACCTTC,CASSKTHYGYTF
few,-,TRBV28,TRBJ2-7,TGTGCCAGCAGTTTGCTCGGACAGTCTACAAACTACGAGCAGTACTTC,CASSLLGQSTNYEQYF
-,-,TRBV7-8,TRBJ1-3,TGTGCCAGCAGCCTTACAGGGTCTGGAAACACCATATATTTT,CASSLTGSGNTIYF
-,TRBD1,TRBV2,TRBJ1-5,TGTGCCAGCAGCGCGGACAGGGGGCTGGAACAGCCCCAGCATTTT,CASSADRGLEQPQHF
-,TRBD1,TRBV7-9,TRBJ1-3,TGTGCCAGCAGATTGGGACAGGGAAACACCATATATTTT,CASRLGQGNTIYF
-,-,TRBV3-1/TRBV3-2,TRBJ1-6,TGTGCCAGCCTAACGGGACTGCCAAGCTCCTATAATTCACCCCTCCACTTT,CASLTGLPSSYNSPLHF
-,TRBD2,TRBV14,TRBJ2-5,TGTGCCAGCAGCCACCAACTAGCGGGCCAAGAGACCCAGTACTTC,CASSHQLAGQETQYF
-,-,TRBV20-1,TRBJ1-4,TGCAGTGCTAGAGTTGACAGCAAACTGTTTTTT,CSARVDSKLFF
-,-,TRBV7-2,TRBJ1-6,TGTGCCAGCAGCTTAGTCGCAGGGCGGATCAATTCACCCCTCCACTTT,CASSLVAGRINSPLHF
-,-,TRBV9,TRBJ2-7,TGTGCCAGCAGCTCCCTGGGGGTGGGGGCCAGCGAGCAGTACTTC,CASSSLGVGASEQYF
once,TRBD1,TRBV19,TRBJ2-2,TGTGCCAGTAGTGCCCGGGACAGGGGTGTCACCGGGGAGCTGTTTTTT,CASSARDRGVTGELFF
-,TRBD1,TRBV24-1,TRBJ1-4,TGTGCCACCTCCCAGCAGGGGGCGGGTGAAAAACTGTTTTTT,CATSQQGAGEKLFF
-,-,TRBV28,TRBJ2-2,TGTGCCAGCGACCTAGGACAGCACACCGGGGAGCTGTTTTTT,CASDLGQHTGELFF
once,TRBD1,TRBV5-1,TRBJ2-5,TGCGCCAGCAGCGGGGGACAGGGGGCGTTGGAGACCCAGTACTTC,CASSGGQGALETQYF
-,-,TRBV18,TRBJ2-5,TGTGCCAGCTCACCCTACCAAGAGACCCAGTACTTC,CASSPYQETQYF
-,TRBD1,TRBV24-1,TRBJ2-3,TGTGCCACCAGTGACGAAAACAGGGGGCTAGATACGCAGTATTTT,CATSDENRGLDTQYF
-,TRBD1,TRBV13,TRBJ1-1,TGTGCCAGCAGCTTAGCTGACAGGGCCACCGGCAGGGCTTTCTTT,CASSLADRATGRAFF
-,TRBD2,TRBV6-6,TRBJ2-1,TGTGCCAGCAGTTACAGCCTAGCGGGGGGGTTCAATGAGCAGTTCTTC,CASSYSLAGGFNEQFF
-,TRBD2,TRBV5-1,TRBJ2-3,TGCGCCAGCAGCTTGTTACTAGCGGGAGCAGGTGATACGCAGTATTTT,CASSLLLAGAGDTQYF
-,-,TRBV2,TRBJ1-4,TGTGCCAGCAGTGAACGAAGGAGTGCAACTAATGAAAAACTGTTTTTT,CASSERRSATNEKLFF
-,TRBD1,TRBV27,TRBJ2-5,TGTGCCAGCAGTTCCGGACAGGGTTTAGAGACCCAGTACTTC,CASSSGQGLETQYF
-,-,TRBV15,TRBJ1-1,TGTGCCACCAGCATTGGAGCCGGGGAACCTGAAGCTTTCTTT,CATSIGAGEPEAFF
-,TRBD2,TRBV29-1,TRBJ2-2,TGCAGCGCCGGGACTAAGAACACCGGGGAGCTGTTTTTT,CSAGTKNTGELFF
-,TRBD1,TRBV10-3,TRBJ2-6,TGTGCCATCAGTGAAAGGACAGGGCAGGCGGGGGCCAACGTCCTGACTTTC,CAISERTGQAGANVLTF
once,-,TRBV6-5,TRBJ2-3,TGTGCCAGCAGCTTATCCACAGATACGCAGTATTTT,CASSLSTDTQYF
-,-,TRBV4-1,TRBJ2-1,TGCGCCAGCAGCCAAGGCCCTGTAGTGTCCCTCTACAATGAGCAGTTCTTC,CASSQGPVVSLYNEQFF
-,-,TRBV19,TRBJ1-5,TGTGCCAGTACCCGGGGGGGGTGGCCCCAGCATTTT,CASTRGGWPQHF
-,-,TRBV30,TRBJ2-5,TGTGCCTGGAACCGGGGTGGTCGGGAGACCCAGTACTTC,CAWNRGGRETQYF
-,-,TRBV11-2,TRBJ1-2,TGTGCCAGCAGCCACGGGGGGTATGGCTACACCTTC,CASSHGGYGYTF
-,-,TRBV20-1,TRBJ1-4,TGCAGTGCTAGTCAGGGGAGAGAAAAACTGTTTTTT,CSASQGREKLFF
-,-,TRBV21-1,TRBJ2-4,TGTGCCAGCAGCCGTAGGACTAGCGGGAGGTTAAACATTCAGTACTTC,CASSRRTSGRLNIQYF
-,TRBD2,TRBV29-1,TRBJ2-7,TGCAGCGCGAAATCTAGCGGTCTCTCCTACGAGCAGTACTTC,CSAKSSGLSYEQYF